This T cell receptor beta chain was sequenced during a study of blood T cell repertoires in COVID-19. The wider study: Sample material is recorded as cDNA or gDNA derived from T cells, B-cell-depleted T cells, or PBMCs.

Source study methods: Estimates of nucleated cell counts were drawn from the amplification of reference gene primers. Data came from immunoSEQ multiplex PCR; TCRdb stores just in-frame clones and leaves some out. The DNA was the basis for D and trimming; V, J and clone size are from that table. The sample holds fewer than 650,000 clones, around 90% seen once. A Seattle source enrolled patients during active infection and followed them longitudinally. Trimming took 4 bases from V and 4 from J, leaving 13 bases between them. Germline values: CDR1 MGHRA, CDR2 YSYEKL. CDR3 length: 15 amino acids. This chain joins TRBV4-1 and TRBJ2-2; possibly TRBD2 for D (5 bases). The sequence came from a woman between 45 and 60 years old with COVID-19, enrolled during active disease. Sequencing was performed on peripheral blood. CDR3 DNA sequence: TGCGCCAGCAGCCCTACGACGGGAATCACCGGGGAGCTGTTTTTT. Translating gives CASSPTTGITGELFF.